The 29 T cell receptor beta chains in this list originate from one sample, sequenced in a study of beta chain features in type 1 diabetes. Whole-study findings and limits: The study found moderately but significantly shorter TCRB CDR3s in all four CD4+ subsets of Type 1 diabetes patients.

Their antigens are not known. The authors reverse transcribed all of the isolated RNA, so sequencing captured expressed TCRB transcripts. Clones were read by immunoSEQ multiplex PCR, and TCRdb kept only the in-frame ones, dropping some. The sample shows around 46,000 clones, roughly 48% of them seen only once. Sequenced input: stem cell memory CD4+ T cells from blood. The receptors derive from a man in his thirties or forties with type 1 diabetes.

The sample holds a few counts of this clone. The J gene is TRBJ2-2, the V gene TRBV6-5, with TRBD2 as a possible D gene (5 bases). Germline CDR1 reads MNHEY; CDR2 reads SVGAGI. The CDR3 covers 15 residues. Trimming left V 5 bases short and J 6 bases short, with 16 bases between. Here the CDR3 DNA reads TGTGCCAGCAGTAGTTTGGGGAGAGGGTCCGGGGAGCTGTTTTTT. Amino acids: CASSSLGRGSGELFF.

The chain combines TRBV29-1 with TRBJ1-1; TRBD1 matches 9 bases. V dropped 6 bases and J dropped 7; count of bases not matched to a gene: 12. The CDR3 runs 14 residues. CDR1 SQVTM and CDR2 ANQGSEA come from the germline V gene. The CDR3: CSVKGQGHNIEAFF. The CDR3 DNA follows: TGCAGCGTAAAGGGACAGGGCCATAATATTGAAGCTTTCTTT.

The J gene is TRBJ2-4, the V gene TRBV28; 11 bases match TRBD2. Germline V gives CDR1 MDHEN, CDR2 SYDVKM. CDR3 length: 18 residues. V lost 3 bases to trimming and J lost 1 base; unmatched junction nucleotides: 8. CDR3 coding DNA: TGTGCCAGCAGTTTTGGGGCTAGCGGGAGGCTGGCCAAAAACATTCAGTACTTC. It yields the protein CASSFGASGRLAKNIQYF.

V gene TRBV5-1 combines with J gene TRBJ2-7; 8 bases line up with TRBD2. The germline gives CDR1 SGHRS, CDR2 YFSETQ. Trimming cost V 5 bases and J 4 bases; bases outside gene matches: 11. The CDR3 is made up of 15 amino acids. The CDR3 spells CASRFKYGRDYEQYF. In DNA, the CDR3 is TGCGCCAGCAGGTTTAAGTACGGGAGGGATTACGAGCAGTACTTC.

The chain employs TRBV27 and TRBJ2-3, with 7 bases identical to TRBD2. This CDR3 region has 16 residues. With V trimmed by 2 bases and J by 2 bases, 7 bases remained unmatched. Germline CDR1 and CDR2: MNHEY and SMNVEV (reference sequence). The CDR3 DNA reads as TGTGCCAGCAGTTTACTCCGTGGACTAGTCACAGATACGCAGTATTTT. Translated, it gives CASSLLRGLVTDTQYF.

This clone was picked up a small number of times. The chain employs TRBV29-1 and TRBJ1-5; 7 bases match TRBD1. After removal of 7 bases from V and 0 bases from J, the junction contained 6 bases not matched to a gene. The germline CDR1 and CDR2 sequences are SQVTM and ANQGSEA. This CDR3 has 14 residues. The CDR3 DNA is TGCAGCGCGAGGGGGCCGGATAGCAATCAGCCCCAGCATTTT. This codes for CSARGPDSNQPQHF.

V and J are TRBV28 and TRBJ2-7; 11 bases fit TRBD2. V shed 1 base, J shed 3 bases, and the junction held 5 bases outside the gene matches. The CDR3 runs to 16 residues. Per the germline V gene, CDR1 is MDHEN and CDR2 is SYDVKM. The CDR3: CASSLLSLAGGYEQYF. CDR3 coding DNA: TGTGCCAGCAGTTTATTGAGTCTAGCGGGAGGCTACGAGCAGTACTTC.

The rearrangement joins TRBV14 to TRBJ2-2; 13 bases align to TRBD2. CDR1 is SGHDN and CDR2 is FVKESK in the germline V gene. The CDR3 covers 16 residues. V lost 0 bases to trimming and J lost 7 bases; unmatched junction nucleotides: 2. The CDR3 nucleotides are TGTGCCAGCAGCCAAGATGGACTAGCGGGGGTCGGGGAGCTGTTTTTT. This codes for CASSQDGLAGVGELFF.

The chain uses TRBV7-8 and TRBJ2-2, with D unresolved. This CDR3 spans 11 amino acids. CDR1 and CDR2 from the germline V gene are SGHVS and FQNEAQ. The V end was cut by 6 bases, the J end by 5 bases, with 4 bases between. The CDR3 DNA follows: TGTGCCAGCAGTCGGACCGGGGAGCTGTTTTTT. Encoded protein: CASSRTGELFF.

This clone was seen a few times. The V call is TRBV6-5, the J call TRBJ1-1; 9 bases align to TRBD1. Germline lookup yields CDR1 MNHEY and CDR2 SVGAGI. V shed 5 bases, J shed 6 bases, and the junction held 10 bases outside the gene matches. The CDR3 extends over 15 amino acids. In nucleotides, the CDR3 is TGTGCCAGCAGTATACAGGGGGCCGGACGATCTGAAGCTTTCTTT. It translates to CASSIQGAGRSEAFF.

This clone was recorded a few times. The V call is TRBV7-9, the J call TRBJ2-1; 8 bases are a match to TRBD2. Germline CDR1 reads SEHNR; CDR2 reads FQNEAQ (reference sequence). CDR3 length: 17 residues. Losses at the gene ends were 5 bases for V and 7 bases for J; bases not matched to a gene: 16. CDR3 coding DNA: TGTGCCAGCAGCCTCTTCTTGGGAGCGGGAGTGGCTAATGAGCAGTTCTTC. Translation gives CASSLFLGAGVANEQFF.

V is TRBV19 and J is TRBJ2-1; D unclear. The germline V and J ends were trimmed by 4 bases and 6 bases, with 13 bases remaining between them. Germline V gives CDR1 LNHDA, CDR2 SQIVND (reference sequence). This CDR3 spans 14 amino acids. The CDR3 nucleotides are TGTGCCAGTAGTACCCGACTGGTCCGCAATGAGCAGTTCTTC. As protein: CASSTRLVRNEQFF.

The rearrangement links TRBV28 to TRBJ1-2; TRBD1 matches 9 bases. The CDR3 extends over 14 amino acids. V shed 4 bases and J 6 bases; nucleotides not matched to a gene: 6. CDR1 is MDHEN, CDR2 SYDVKM, per germline. CDR3 DNA sequence: TGTGCCAGCAGTTCCTTGGGACAGGGCAATGGCTACACCTTC. This codes for CASSSLGQGNGYTF.

This clone was seen a handful of times. The chain uses TRBV7-9 and TRBJ2-5, with D tentatively TRBD2 (6 bases). V was trimmed by 7 bases and J by 5 bases, leaving 14 bases between them. The germline V gene has CDR1 SEHNR and CDR2 FQNEAQ (reference sequence). The CDR3 extends over 13 amino acids. The DNA of the CDR3 is TGTGCCAGCAACTTCGGAGGGGAGGAGACCCAGTACTTC. This translates into CASNFGGEETQYF. The variable domain in full, completed from reference TRBV7-9 and TRBJ2-5, reads DTGVSQNPRHKITKRGQNVTFRCDPISEHNRLYWYRQTLGQGPEFLTYFQNEAQLEKSRLLSDRFSAERPKGSFSTLEIQRTEQGDSAMYLCASNFGGEETQYFGPGTRLLVL.

This clone came up a few times. The chain uses TRBV28 and TRBJ2-7; the D is unclear. CDR1 MDHEN and CDR2 SYDVKM come from the germline V gene. V dropped 6 bases and J dropped 1 base, with 7 bases sitting between them. This CDR3 has 12 amino acids. CDR3 DNA: TGTGCCAGCAGCCGGGTATCCTACGAGCAGTACTTC. It encodes CASSRVSYEQYF. Full variable domain (rest looked up from reference TRBV28 and TRBJ2-7): DVKVTQSSRYLVKRTGEKVFLECVQDMDHENMFWYRQDPGLGLRLIYFSYDVKMKEKGDIPEGYSVSREKKERFSLILESASTNQTSMYLCASSRVSYEQYFGPGTRLTVT.

This clone was detected a few times. This rearrangement joins TRBV5-1 to TRBJ2-5, with TRBD1 identical over 9 bases. The CDR3 consists of 13 residues. Germline V lookup: CDR1 SGHRS, CDR2 YFSETQ. Trimming at V came to 7 bases and at J to 0 bases, leaving 1 base not matched to a gene. The CDR3 protein is CASGQGNQETQYF. CDR3 bases: TGCGCCAGCGGACAGGGGAACCAAGAGACCCAGTACTTC. The full variable domain, its missing parts supplied by reference TRBV5-1 and TRBJ2-5, is KAGVTQTPRYLIKTRGQQVTLSCSPISGHRSVSWYQQTPGQGLQFLFEYFSETQRNKGNFPGRFSGRQFSNSRSEMNVSTLELGDSALYLCASGQGNQETQYFGPGTRLLVL.

This sequence joins TRBV2 and TRBJ2-1; TRBD2 matches at 14 bases. Trimming at V came to 7 bases and at J to 3 bases, leaving 2 bases not matched to a gene. The CDR3 extends over 15 amino acids. Germline V lookup: CDR1 SNHLY, CDR2 FYNNEI. In DNA, the CDR3 is TGTGCCAGCAAAGGGACTAGCGGGAGCTACAATGAGCAGTTCTTC. Its translation is CASKGTSGSYNEQFF.

The count of this clone is one. This chain connects TRBV5-1 to TRBJ2-3; TRBD2 matches at 8 bases. The CDR3 is made up of 14 amino acids. Germline assignment: CDR1 SGHRS and CDR2 YFSETQ. The V gene end was trimmed by 2 bases and the J gene end by 5 bases; junction bases not matched to a gene: 4. The CDR3 DNA reads as TGCGCCAGCAGCTTCAGCGGGAGTGGAGATACGCAGTATTTT. Encoded protein: CASSFSGSGDTQYF.

This chain uses TRBV7-9 with TRBJ2-1; 11 bases agree with TRBD1. The junction had 6 bases not matched to a gene; V was cut back by 3 bases and J by 8 bases. The CDR3 has 15 residues. Germline V lookup: CDR1 SEHNR, CDR2 FQNEAQ (reference sequence). The CDR3 loop is CASSFGQGAFDEQFF. CDR3 DNA: TGTGCCAGCAGCTTTGGACAGGGGGCTTTTGATGAGCAGTTCTTC.

The V and J genes are TRBV7-9 and TRBJ2-6, with D uncertain. CDR1 SEHNR and CDR2 FQNEAQ come from the germline V gene (reference sequence). The CDR3 runs to 13 residues. Deletions cut 8 bases from V and 1 base from J, with 6 bases between. The CDR3 sequence is CASQLSGANVLTF. In nucleotides, the CDR3 is TGTGCCAGCCAGTTATCTGGGGCCAACGTCCTGACTTTC.

This clone was counted a few times. The chain carries TRBV5-5 and TRBJ2-7; 7 positions agree with TRBD1. This CDR3 has 14 residues. V dropped 4 bases and J dropped 5; count of bases not matched to a gene: 9. Germline values: CDR1 SGHKS, CDR2 YYEKEE (reference sequence). CDR3 region: CASSARTGGHEQYF. The CDR3 DNA is TGTGCCAGCAGCGCCCGGACAGGAGGCCACGAGCAGTACTTC.

Turning to this clone: The junction shows a germline mismatch at one end, possibly a read error. The chain couples TRBV6-8 to TRBJ2-3; the match to TRBD2 covers 7 bases. The germline CDR1 and CDR2 sequences are MNHGY and SAAAGT. The CDR3 consists of 14 residues. The CDR3 region is CASTPLEAGDAQYF. CDR3 coding DNA: TGTGCCAGCACCCCTTTAGAGGCGGGAGATGCGCAGTATTTT.

The rearrangement joins TRBV28 to TRBJ1-1; D is perhaps TRBD1 (5 bases). CDR1 is MDHEN and CDR2 is SYDVKM in the germline V gene. V lost 8 bases, J lost 4 bases, and 14 bases lay in between. The CDR3 is 13 amino acids. The CDR3 protein is CASALVGGTEAFF. DNA for the CDR3: TGTGCCAGCGCACTGGTCGGGGGCACTGAAGCTTTCTTT.

The sample holds a few counts of this clone. The chain is built from TRBV6-1 and TRBJ2-2; D gene unclear. The V gene's germline CDR1 is MNHNS and CDR2 SASEGT. This CDR3 has 13 residues. Trimming left V 11 bases short and J 1 base short, with 11 bases between. CDR3: CAGETVNTGELFF. CDR3 DNA sequence: TGTGCCGGAGAGACGGTGAACACCGGGGAGCTGTTTTTT.

The chain couples TRBV7-2 to TRBJ2-7; 8 bases fit TRBD1. V shed 5 bases, J shed 4 bases, and the junction held 10 bases outside the gene matches. The length of the CDR3 is 15 residues. Germline lookup yields CDR1 SGHTA and CDR2 FQGNSA. The CDR3 loop reads CASSQVPGGKYEQYF. The CDR3 DNA sequence: TGTGCCAGCAGCCAGGTGCCAGGGGGCAAGTACGAGCAGTACTTC.

This clone was seen a few times. The chain employs TRBV15 and TRBJ2-1, with 9 bases that match TRBD2. The J segment lost 10 bases and the V segment lost 0 bases, leaving 7 bases of the junction unmatched. There are 15 residues in the CDR3. Germline V gene sequence: CDR1 LNHNV, CDR2 YYDKDF (reference sequence). CDR3 coding DNA: TGTGCCACCAGCAGAGAGCTAGCGGGATTGGGAGAGCAGTTCTTC. Translated: CATSRELAGLGEQFF.

This clone was detected a few times. The V call is TRBV19, the J call TRBJ2-1; 10 bases are shared with TRBD1. J lost 5 bases, V lost 7 bases, and 5 bases had no gene match. This CDR3 contains 14 residues. The germline gives CDR1 LNHDA, CDR2 SQIVND (reference sequence). The CDR3 bases are TGTGCCAGTACTATGGGACAGGGGCACAATGAGCAGTTCTTC. Its translation: CASTMGQGHNEQFF.

The rearrangement joins TRBV5-1 to TRBJ2-3, with TRBD2 matching over 12 bases. CDR3 length: 16 residues. Per the germline V gene, CDR1 is SGHRS and CDR2 is YFSETQ. The ends lost 0 bases at V and 4 bases at J; junction bases unmatched: 3. DNA for the CDR3: TGCGCCAGCAGCTTGGCACTAGCGGGAGGCGCAGATACGCAGTATTTT. This encodes CASSLALAGGADTQYF. Combining the CDR3 with reference TRBV5-1 and TRBJ2-3 gives the whole variable domain KAGVTQTPRYLIKTRGQQVTLSCSPISGHRSVSWYQQTPGQGLQFLFEYFSETQRNKGNFPGRFSGRQFSNSRSEMNVSTLELGDSALYLCASSLALAGGADTQYFGPGTRLTVL.

V and J are TRBV25-1 and TRBJ2-7; TRBD2 might be the D (5 bases). V was pared by 7 bases and J by 1 base, with 11 bases between. In germline, CDR1 is MGHDK, CDR2 SYGVNS. The CDR3 totals 13 residues. The CDR3 nucleotides are TGTGCCAGCACATCAGGAGGTTCCTACGAGCAGTACTTC. Its protein product is CASTSGGSYEQYF.